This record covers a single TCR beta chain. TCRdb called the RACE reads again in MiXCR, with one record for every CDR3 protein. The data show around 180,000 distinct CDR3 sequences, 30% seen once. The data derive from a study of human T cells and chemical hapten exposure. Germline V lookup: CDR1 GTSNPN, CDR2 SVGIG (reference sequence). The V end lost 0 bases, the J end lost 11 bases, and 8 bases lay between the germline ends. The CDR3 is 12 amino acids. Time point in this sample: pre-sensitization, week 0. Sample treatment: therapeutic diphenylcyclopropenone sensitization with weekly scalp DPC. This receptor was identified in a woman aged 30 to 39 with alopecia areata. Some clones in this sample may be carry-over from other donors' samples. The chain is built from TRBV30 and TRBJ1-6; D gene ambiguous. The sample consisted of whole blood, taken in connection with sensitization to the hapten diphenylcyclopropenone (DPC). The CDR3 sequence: CAWSVFGTPLHF. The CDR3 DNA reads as TGTGCCTGGAGTGTATTCGGAACACCCCTCCACTTT.